This T cell receptor delta chain was captured by sequencing in a study of Vδ1+ human thymocytes. Study-level results: Highly polyclonal TRG and TRD repertoires with Gaussian CDR3 length distributions appeared in thymus.

This clone was counted between two and nine times. Its specificity is not known. The template was reverse-transcribed extracted RNA. Pooled V-gene forward primers with one constant-region reverse primer generated the CDR3 amplicons by multiplex PCR. TCRdb reanalysed the multiplex PCR reads with CATT. The data show roughly 25,000 delta-chain clones, roughly 29% seen once. Germline V gives CDR1 TSWWSYY, CDR2 QGS. The CDR3 covers 22 residues. V was trimmed by 2 bases and J by 0 bases, leaving 31 bases between them. This chain connects TRDV1 to TRDJ1, with D possibly matching TRDD3 (5 bases). The sequenced sample was Vdelta1+ gamma-delta thymocytes from the thymus. The subset is: FACS-sorted CD3+ TCRalphabeta- TCRVdelta1+ TCRVdelta2- thymocytes. This TCR derives from a boy younger than two who had congenital heart surgery. The CDR3 region is CALGEYIGVLGPYNPYTDKLIF. The DNA for the CDR3 is TGTGCTCTTGGGGAATACATTGGGGTTCTAGGGCCCTATAACCCGTACACCGATAAACTCATCTTT.